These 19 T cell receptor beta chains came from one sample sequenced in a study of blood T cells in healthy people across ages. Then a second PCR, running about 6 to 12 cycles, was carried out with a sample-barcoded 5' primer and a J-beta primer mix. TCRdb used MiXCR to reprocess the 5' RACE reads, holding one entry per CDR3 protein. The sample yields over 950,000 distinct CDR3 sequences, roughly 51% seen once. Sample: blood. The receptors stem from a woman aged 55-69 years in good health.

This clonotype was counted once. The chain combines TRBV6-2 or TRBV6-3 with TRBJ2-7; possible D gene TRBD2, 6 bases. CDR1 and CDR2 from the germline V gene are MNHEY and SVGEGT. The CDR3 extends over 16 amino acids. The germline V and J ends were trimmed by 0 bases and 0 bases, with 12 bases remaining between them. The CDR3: CASSYSAGSYSYEQYF. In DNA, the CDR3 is TGTGCCAGCAGTTACTCGGCCGGGAGTTACTCCTACGAGCAGTACTTC.

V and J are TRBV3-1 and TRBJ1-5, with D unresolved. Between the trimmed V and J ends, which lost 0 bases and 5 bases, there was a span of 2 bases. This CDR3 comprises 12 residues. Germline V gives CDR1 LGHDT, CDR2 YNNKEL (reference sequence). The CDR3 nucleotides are TGTGCCAGCAGCCAAGATGATCAGCCCCAGCATTTT. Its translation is CASSQDDQPQHF.

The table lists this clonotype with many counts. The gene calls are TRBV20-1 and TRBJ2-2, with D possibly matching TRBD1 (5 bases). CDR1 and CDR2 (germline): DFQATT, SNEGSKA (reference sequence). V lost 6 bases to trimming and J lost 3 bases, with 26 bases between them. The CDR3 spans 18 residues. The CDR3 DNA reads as TGCAGTGCGAGTAGACAGCGAAGAGATCTTCTGGACACCGGGGAGCTGTTTTTT. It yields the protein CSASRQRRDLLDTGELFF.

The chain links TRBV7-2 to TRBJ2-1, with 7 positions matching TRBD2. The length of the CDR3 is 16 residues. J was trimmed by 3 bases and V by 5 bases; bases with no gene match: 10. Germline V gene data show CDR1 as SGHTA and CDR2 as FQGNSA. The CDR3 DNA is TGTGCCAGCAGCGCGAAAGCGGGGACCCTCTACAATGAGCAGTTCTTC. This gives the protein CASSAKAGTLYNEQFF.

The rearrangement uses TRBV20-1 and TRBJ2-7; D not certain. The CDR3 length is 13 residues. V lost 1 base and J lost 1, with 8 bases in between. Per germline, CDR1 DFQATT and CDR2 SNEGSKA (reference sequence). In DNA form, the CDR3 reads TGCAGTGCTAGAGGCGGCGAGTCCTACGAGCAGTACTTC. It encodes CSARGGESYEQYF.

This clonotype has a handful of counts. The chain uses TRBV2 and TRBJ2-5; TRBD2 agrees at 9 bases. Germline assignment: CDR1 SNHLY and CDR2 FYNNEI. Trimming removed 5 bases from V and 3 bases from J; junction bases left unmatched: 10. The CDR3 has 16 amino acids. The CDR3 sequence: CASSLTRTSAKETQYF. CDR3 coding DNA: TGTGCCAGCAGTTTGACGAGGACTAGCGCGAAAGAGACCCAGTACTTC.

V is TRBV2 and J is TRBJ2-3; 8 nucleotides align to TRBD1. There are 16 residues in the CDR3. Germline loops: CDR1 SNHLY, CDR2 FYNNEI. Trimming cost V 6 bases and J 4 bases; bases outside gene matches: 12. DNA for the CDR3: TGTGCCAGCAGAGTGGGCAACAGGGGGGCGGCAGATACGCAGTATTTT. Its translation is CASRVGNRGAADTQYF.

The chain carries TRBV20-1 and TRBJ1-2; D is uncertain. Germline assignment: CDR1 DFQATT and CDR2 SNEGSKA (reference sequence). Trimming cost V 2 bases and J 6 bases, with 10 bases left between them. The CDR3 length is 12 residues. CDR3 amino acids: CSARQWRDGYTF. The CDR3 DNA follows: TGCAGTGCTAGACAGTGGAGAGATGGCTACACCTTC.

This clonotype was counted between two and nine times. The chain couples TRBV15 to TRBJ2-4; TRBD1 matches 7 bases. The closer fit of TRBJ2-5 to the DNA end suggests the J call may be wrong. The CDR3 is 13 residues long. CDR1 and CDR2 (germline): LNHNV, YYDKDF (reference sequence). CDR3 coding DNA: TGTGCCACCAGCTCCGACAGGGTGTGGACCCAGTACTTC. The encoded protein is CATSSDRVWTQYF.

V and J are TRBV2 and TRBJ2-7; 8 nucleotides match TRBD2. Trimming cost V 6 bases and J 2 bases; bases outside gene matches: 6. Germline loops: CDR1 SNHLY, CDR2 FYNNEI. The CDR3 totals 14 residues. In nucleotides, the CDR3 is TGTGCCAGCAGGGAGGAGCGGGAGACCTACGAGCAGTACTTC. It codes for CASREERETYEQYF. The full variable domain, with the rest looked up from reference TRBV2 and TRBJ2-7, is EPEVTQTPSHQVTQMGQEVILRCVPISNHLYFYWYRQILGQKVEFLVSFYNNEISEKSEIFDDQFSVERPDGSNFTLKIRSTKLEDSAMYFCASREERETYEQYFGPGTRLTVT.

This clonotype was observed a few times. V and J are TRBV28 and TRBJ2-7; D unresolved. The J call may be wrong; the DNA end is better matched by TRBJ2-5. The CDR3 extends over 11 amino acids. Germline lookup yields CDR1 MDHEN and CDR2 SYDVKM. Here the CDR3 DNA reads TGTGCCACCGCGAGGTCGGCGACCCAGTACTTC. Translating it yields CATARSATQYF.

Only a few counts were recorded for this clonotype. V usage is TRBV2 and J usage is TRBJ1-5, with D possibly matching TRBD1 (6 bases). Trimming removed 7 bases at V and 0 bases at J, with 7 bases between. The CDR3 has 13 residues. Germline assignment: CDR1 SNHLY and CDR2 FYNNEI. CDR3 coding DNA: TGTGCCAGCAACAGGGCTAGCAATCAGCCCCAGCATTTT. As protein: CASNRASNQPQHF.

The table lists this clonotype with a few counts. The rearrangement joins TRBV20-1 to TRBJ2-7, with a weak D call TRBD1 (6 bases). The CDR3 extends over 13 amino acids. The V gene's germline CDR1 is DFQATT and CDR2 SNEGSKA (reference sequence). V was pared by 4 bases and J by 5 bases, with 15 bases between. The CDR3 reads CSANTQGLDEQYF. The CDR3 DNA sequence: TGCAGTGCTAACACTCAGGGGTTGGACGAGCAGTACTTC.

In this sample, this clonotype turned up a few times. CDR3 region: CASSLLAPAYEQYF. The CDR3 bases are TGCGCCAGCAGCCTACTAGCGCCTGCCTACGAGCAGTACTTC. The V and J genes are TRBV4-1 and TRBJ2-7; 7 nucleotides match TRBD2. Trimming at V came to 4 bases and at J to 2 bases, leaving 5 bases not matched to a gene. In germline, CDR1 is MGHRA, CDR2 YSYEKL. The CDR3 totals 14 residues.

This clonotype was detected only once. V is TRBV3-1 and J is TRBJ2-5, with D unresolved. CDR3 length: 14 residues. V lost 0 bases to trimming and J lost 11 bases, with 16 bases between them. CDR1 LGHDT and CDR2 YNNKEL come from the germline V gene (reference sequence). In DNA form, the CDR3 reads TGTGCCAGCAGCCAAGATGTCGGAGTGATAGAGCAGTACTTC. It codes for CASSQDVGVIEQYF.

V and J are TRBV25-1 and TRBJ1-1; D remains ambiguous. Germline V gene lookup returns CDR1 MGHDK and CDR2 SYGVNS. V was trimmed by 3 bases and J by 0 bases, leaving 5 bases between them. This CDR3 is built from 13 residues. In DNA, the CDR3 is TGTGCCAGCAGTGAGAGGATGAACACTGAAGCTTTCTTT. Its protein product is CASSERMNTEAFF.

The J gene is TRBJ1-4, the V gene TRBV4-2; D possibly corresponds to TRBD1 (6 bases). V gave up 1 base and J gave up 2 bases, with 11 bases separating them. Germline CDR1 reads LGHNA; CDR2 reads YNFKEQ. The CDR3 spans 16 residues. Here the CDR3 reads CASSQGAGVTNEKLFF. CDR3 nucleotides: TGTGCCAGCAGCCAAGGGGCAGGGGTGACTAATGAAAAACTGTTTTTT.

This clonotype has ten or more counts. In DNA form, the CDR3 reads TGTGCCACCAGTGATTGGGGGGCCGGTGAGACCCAGTACTTC. Its translation is CATSDWGAGETQYF. V and J are TRBV24-1 and TRBJ2-5; TRBD1 or TRBD2 may be the D gene (6 bases each). CDR3 length: 14 residues. With 2 bases removed from V and 5 bases from J, the gap between germline ends came to 11 bases. From germline, CDR1 is KGHDR and CDR2 SFDVKD.

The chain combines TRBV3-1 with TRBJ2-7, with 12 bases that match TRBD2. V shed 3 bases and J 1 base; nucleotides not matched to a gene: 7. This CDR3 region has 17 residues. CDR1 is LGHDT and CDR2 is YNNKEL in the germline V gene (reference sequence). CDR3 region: CASSQGRLAGASYEQYF. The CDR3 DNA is TGTGCCAGCAGCCAGGGCCGACTAGCGGGAGCTTCCTACGAGCAGTACTTC.